A selection of T cell receptor beta chains follows, all from one sample in a study of technical replicates of blood from four donors. Generated by immunoSEQ multiplex PCR, the TCRdb table keeps only in-frame clones and is missing some. The profile shows tens of thousands of clones, 95% of them singletons. The sample comprised T cells isolated from PBMCs. These receptors were taken from a human donor in good health. Each CDR3 is given with its conserved first and last residue. A D gene is named only where the DNA matches it firmly. Only part of the rows carry a size: once, few, many, or a class if the clone is expanded.

j_gene: TRBJ1-5
d_gene: TRBD1
abundance: once
v_gene: TRBV5-3
CDR3nt: TGTGCCAGAAGCGGGGCTTACCGGGACAGGGCTTACAATCAGCCCCAGCATTTT
CDR3aa: CARSGAYRDRAYNQPQHF

j_gene: TRBJ1-1
d_gene: NA
abundance: NA
v_gene: TRBV7-2
CDR3nt: TGTGCCAGCAGCCCTACCGGGCAGGGGACTGAAGCTTTCTTT
CDR3aa: CASSPTGQGTEAFF

j_gene: TRBJ2-1
d_gene: TRBD2
abundance: NA
v_gene: TRBV10-3
CDR3nt: TGTGCCATCAAGAGGACTAGCGGCTACAATGAGCAGTTCTTC
CDR3aa: CAIKRTSGYNEQFF

j_gene: TRBJ2-7
d_gene: TRBD2
abundance: NA
v_gene: TRBV2
CDR3nt: TGTGCCAGCAGCGCCGGGACTAGCGCTTTAAAGCAGTACTTC
CDR3aa: CASSAGTSALKQYF

j_gene: TRBJ2-7
d_gene: NA
abundance: NA
v_gene: TRBV5-1
CDR3nt: TGCGCCAGCACGGGGGGCACTGGTCCCTACGAGCAGTACTTC
CDR3aa: CASTGGTGPYEQYF

j_gene: TRBJ2-7
d_gene: TRBD1
abundance: NA
v_gene: TRBV4-2
CDR3nt: TGTGCCAGCAGCCAAGTAAAGACAGGGGTAACCTACGAGCAGTACTTC
CDR3aa: CASSQVKTGVTYEQYF

j_gene: TRBJ1-2
d_gene: NA
abundance: NA
v_gene: TRBV2
CDR3nt: TGTGCCAGCAGTGCTCGGGGGGCATCGGGGTTAGAGGGCTACACCTTC
CDR3aa: CASSARGASGLEGYTF

j_gene: TRBJ2-7
d_gene: NA
abundance: NA
v_gene: TRBV30
CDR3nt: TGTGCCTGGAGTTTGGACATCAGCTACGAGCAGTACTTC
CDR3aa: CAWSLDISYEQYF

j_gene: TRBJ2-7
d_gene: TRBD2
abundance: NA
v_gene: TRBV7-3
CDR3nt: TGTGCCAGCAGCTTAAGGGGGGGAGCGGGGGCCTCCTACGAGCAGTACTTC
CDR3aa: CASSLRGGAGASYEQYF

j_gene: TRBJ1-5
d_gene: NA
abundance: NA
v_gene: TRBV7-2
CDR3nt: TGTGCCAGCAGCTTGGGACTGATCAATCAGCCCCAGCATTTT
CDR3aa: CASSLGLINQPQHF

j_gene: TRBJ1-2
d_gene: NA
abundance: NA
v_gene: TRBV25-1
CDR3nt: TGTGCCAGCAGTGAATTTGGGGACTCCTATGGCTACACCTTC
CDR3aa: CASSEFGDSYGYTF

j_gene: TRBJ2-7
d_gene: NA
abundance: NA
v_gene: TRBV28
CDR3nt: TGTGCCAGCAGTTTATACGGGGGAAGCTCCTACGAGCAGTACTTC
CDR3aa: CASSLYGGSSYEQYF

j_gene: TRBJ1-2
d_gene: NA
abundance: NA
v_gene: TRBV29-1
CDR3nt: TGCAGCGTTGGGGCCCCACAGGGCCGGTATGGCTACACCTTC
CDR3aa: CSVGAPQGRYGYTF

j_gene: TRBJ2-1
d_gene: NA
abundance: once
v_gene: TRBV21-1
CDR3nt: TGTGCCAGCACCCCGGACAGGGGGCAATCCAATGAGCAGTTCTTC
CDR3aa: CASTPDRGQSNEQFF

j_gene: TRBJ2-1
d_gene: TRBD2
abundance: few
v_gene: TRBV9
CDR3nt: TGTGCCAGCAGCGTAGTTCTGGGAGGGAACAATGAGCAGTTCTTC
CDR3aa: CASSVVLGGNNEQFF

j_gene: TRBJ2-3
d_gene: NA
abundance: NA
v_gene: TRBV6-6
CDR3nt: TGTGCCAGCAGTCCCACAGCAATCACAGATACGCAGTATTTT
CDR3aa: CASSPTAITDTQYF

j_gene: TRBJ2-1
d_gene: TRBD2
abundance: NA
v_gene: TRBV28
CDR3nt: TGTGCCAGCAGTTTAATCACTAGCGGGAGTACAGAGTTCTTC
CDR3aa: CASSLITSGSTEFF

j_gene: TRBJ2-3
d_gene: TRBD2
abundance: NA
v_gene: TRBV29-1
CDR3nt: TGCAGCGTTGATGGTCCTAGCGGGTTT
CDR3aa: CSVDGPSGF

j_gene: TRBJ2-3
d_gene: TRBD1
abundance: NA
v_gene: TRBV7-6
CDR3nt: TGTGCCAGCAGCGCGGGACAGGTCCGTACACTCACAGATACGCAGTATTTT
CDR3aa: CASSAGQVRTLTDTQYF

j_gene: TRBJ1-1
d_gene: TRBD1
abundance: NA
v_gene: TRBV28
CDR3nt: TGTGCCAGCAGTCCACCGGGACAGGGTCTGGGGAGGAACACTGAAGCTTTCTTT
CDR3aa: CASSPPGQGLGRNTEAFF

j_gene: TRBJ1-2
d_gene: NA
abundance: NA
v_gene: TRBV2
CDR3nt: TGTGCCGCCCTAGGTCTTGGTAGTTATGGCTACACCTTC
CDR3aa: CAALGLGSYGYTF

j_gene: TRBJ2-1
d_gene: NA
abundance: NA
v_gene: TRBV27
CDR3nt: TGTGCCAGCAGTTTTCCTGGGGGGGCATATGAGCAGTTCTTC
CDR3aa: CASSFPGGAYEQFF

j_gene: TRBJ1-1
d_gene: NA
abundance: once
v_gene: TRBV2
CDR3nt: TGTGCCAGCAGTGTTCAGGGAGGGAACACTGAAGCTTTCTTT
CDR3aa: CASSVQGGNTEAFF

j_gene: TRBJ1-3
d_gene: NA
abundance: NA
v_gene: TRBV9
CDR3nt: TGTGCCAGCAGCGTAGGGTCAGGGACTGGAAACACCATATATTTT
CDR3aa: CASSVGSGTGNTIYF

j_gene: TRBJ2-1
d_gene: TRBD2
abundance: NA
v_gene: TRBV27
CDR3nt: TGTGCCAGCAGTTTAGTTGCTAGCGGGAGGAATGAGCAGTTCTTC
CDR3aa: CASSLVASGRNEQFF

j_gene: TRBJ2-1
d_gene: TRBD2
abundance: once
v_gene: TRBV9
CDR3nt: TGTGCCAGCAGCGTGGGCGCGGTCGGGAGGGCCTGGCAGTTCTTC
CDR3aa: CASSVGAVGRAWQFF

j_gene: TRBJ1-5
d_gene: NA
abundance: NA
v_gene: TRBV10-3
CDR3nt: TGTGCCATCAGGTCAGGAAATCAGCCCCAGCATTTT
CDR3aa: CAIRSGNQPQHF

j_gene: TRBJ2-5
d_gene: TRBD2
abundance: NA
v_gene: TRBV30
CDR3nt: TGTGCCTGGAGTAGCGCTCAGGGACTAGCGTACCAAGAGACCCAGTACTTC
CDR3aa: CAWSSAQGLAYQETQYF

j_gene: TRBJ1-2
d_gene: NA
abundance: NA
v_gene: TRBV28
CDR3nt: TGTGCCAGCAGTTTATCCGGCTATGGCTACACCTTC
CDR3aa: CASSLSGYGYTF

j_gene: TRBJ2-7
d_gene: NA
abundance: NA
v_gene: TRBV2
CDR3nt: TGTGCCAGCAGTGAACTGTCGGTAGAGCAGTACTTC
CDR3aa: CASSELSVEQYF

j_gene: TRBJ1-1
d_gene: TRBD1
abundance: NA
v_gene: TRBV5-1
CDR3nt: TGCGCCAGCAGCCGGGACAGGAACACTGAAGCTTTCTTT
CDR3aa: CASSRDRNTEAFF

j_gene: TRBJ2-4
d_gene: NA
abundance: NA
v_gene: TRBV10-3
CDR3nt: TGTGCCATCAGGCCCGAGGGAGCCAAAAACATTCAGTACTTC
CDR3aa: CAIRPEGAKNIQYF

j_gene: TRBJ1-5
d_gene: NA
abundance: NA
v_gene: TRBV10-3
CDR3nt: TGTGCCATCAGAGCGCGAGGCGGGAATCAGCCCCAGCATTTT
CDR3aa: CAIRARGGNQPQHF

j_gene: TRBJ1-5
d_gene: NA
abundance: NA
v_gene: TRBV19
CDR3nt: TGTGCCAGTAGTACCCAGGGGAGCAATCAGCCCCAGCATTTT
CDR3aa: CASSTQGSNQPQHF

j_gene: TRBJ2-7
d_gene: NA
abundance: NA
v_gene: TRBV27
CDR3nt: TGTGCCAGCAGTTTCGACTCCTACGTGCAGTACTTC
CDR3aa: CASSFDSYVQYF

j_gene: TRBJ1-4
d_gene: TRBD1
abundance: NA
v_gene: TRBV7-3
CDR3nt: TGTGCCAGCAGCCTACAGGGGCTACCTAATGAAAAACTGTTTTTT
CDR3aa: CASSLQGLPNEKLFF

j_gene: TRBJ1-1
d_gene: NA
abundance: NA
v_gene: TRBV11-3
CDR3nt: TGTGCCAGCAGCTTCCGGACTGAAGCTTTCTTT
CDR3aa: CASSFRTEAFF

j_gene: TRBJ2-1
d_gene: TRBD2
abundance: once
v_gene: TRBV19
CDR3nt: TGTGCCAGTAGTATAGGAGGTAGCGGGATATACAATGAGCAGTTCTTC
CDR3aa: CASSIGGSGIYNEQFF

j_gene: TRBJ1-2
d_gene: TRBD1
abundance: NA
v_gene: TRBV27
CDR3nt: TGTGCCAGCAGCCGACGGACAGGGCTAGGCTATGGCTACACCTTC
CDR3aa: CASSRRTGLGYGYTF

j_gene: TRBJ2-4
d_gene: NA
abundance: NA
v_gene: TRBV28
CDR3nt: TGTGCCAGCAGTTTAGAGCGTCGAGCCAAAAACATTCAGTACTTC
CDR3aa: CASSLERRAKNIQYF

j_gene: TRBJ1-5
d_gene: TRBD1
abundance: NA
v_gene: TRBV28
CDR3nt: TGTGCCAGCAGTGCGGACAGGGAAAGCAATCAGCCCCAGCATTTT
CDR3aa: CASSADRESNQPQHF

j_gene: TRBJ1-5
d_gene: NA
abundance: once
v_gene: TRBV30
CDR3nt: TGTGCCTGGAGTGCCTTCCCTAACAGTGAGTGGAGCAATCAGCCCCAGCATTTT
CDR3aa: CAWSAFPNSEWSNQPQHF

j_gene: TRBJ2-3
d_gene: NA
abundance: once
v_gene: TRBV11-2
CDR3nt: TGTGCCAGCAGCCCCGTGAGGGGGATTACAGATACGCAGTATTTT
CDR3aa: CASSPVRGITDTQYF

j_gene: TRBJ1-1
d_gene: TRBD1
abundance: NA
v_gene: TRBV27
CDR3nt: TGTGCCAGCAGACGGGGGACAGAGAACACTGAAGCTTTCTTT
CDR3aa: CASRRGTENTEAFF

j_gene: TRBJ2-5
d_gene: NA
abundance: NA
v_gene: TRBV6-6
CDR3nt: TGTGCCAGCAGCACATTAGAGACCCAGTACTTC
CDR3aa: CASSTLETQYF

j_gene: TRBJ2-7
d_gene: NA
abundance: NA
v_gene: TRBV27
CDR3nt: TGTGCCAGCAGTTTAGGGGCAGGCGCCACCTACGAGCAGTACTTC
CDR3aa: CASSLGAGATYEQYF

j_gene: TRBJ2-5
d_gene: TRBD1
abundance: NA
v_gene: TRBV5-6
CDR3nt: TGTGCCAGCAGCTTGGGGGACAGTCGCATAGAGACCCAGTACTTC
CDR3aa: CASSLGDSRIETQYF

j_gene: TRBJ1-4
d_gene: NA
abundance: NA
v_gene: TRBV30
CDR3nt: TGTGCCTGGAGTGGAGGGCTGAATGAAAAACTGTTTTTT
CDR3aa: CAWSGGLNEKLFF

j_gene: TRBJ2-1
d_gene: TRBD1
abundance: NA
v_gene: TRBV10-3
CDR3nt: TGTGCCATCAGGGACAGGGGAGATGAGCAGTTCTTC
CDR3aa: CAIRDRGDEQFF

j_gene: TRBJ2-7
d_gene: NA
abundance: NA
v_gene: TRBV7-6
CDR3nt: TGTGCCAGCAGCTCCCGGGCGGGGACTGCTATCTACGAGCAGTACTTC
CDR3aa: CASSSRAGTAIYEQYF

j_gene: TRBJ2-5
d_gene: TRBD1
abundance: NA
v_gene: TRBV19
CDR3nt: TGTGCCAGTATTGACAGGGGGCAAGAGGAGACCCAGTACTTC
CDR3aa: CASIDRGQEETQYF